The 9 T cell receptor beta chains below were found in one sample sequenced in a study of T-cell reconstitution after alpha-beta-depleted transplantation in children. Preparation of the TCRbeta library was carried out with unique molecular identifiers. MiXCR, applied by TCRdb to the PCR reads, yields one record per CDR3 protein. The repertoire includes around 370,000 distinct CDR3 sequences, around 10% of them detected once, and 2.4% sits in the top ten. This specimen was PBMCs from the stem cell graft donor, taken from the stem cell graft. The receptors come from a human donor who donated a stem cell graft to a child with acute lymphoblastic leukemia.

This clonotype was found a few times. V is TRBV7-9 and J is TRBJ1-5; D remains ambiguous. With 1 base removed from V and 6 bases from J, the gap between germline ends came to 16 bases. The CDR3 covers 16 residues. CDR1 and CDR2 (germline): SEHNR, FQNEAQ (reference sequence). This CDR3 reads CASSLVTGERGQPQHF. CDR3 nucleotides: TGTGCCAGCAGCTTAGTGACGGGCGAACGTGGTCAGCCCCAGCATTTT.

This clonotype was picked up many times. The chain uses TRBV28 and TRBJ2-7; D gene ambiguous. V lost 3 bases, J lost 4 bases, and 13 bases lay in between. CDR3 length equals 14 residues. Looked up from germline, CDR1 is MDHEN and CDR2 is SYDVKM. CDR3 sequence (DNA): TGTGCCAGCAGTTTGCTAGACACCTTATACGAGCAGTACTTC. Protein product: CASSLLDTLYEQYF.

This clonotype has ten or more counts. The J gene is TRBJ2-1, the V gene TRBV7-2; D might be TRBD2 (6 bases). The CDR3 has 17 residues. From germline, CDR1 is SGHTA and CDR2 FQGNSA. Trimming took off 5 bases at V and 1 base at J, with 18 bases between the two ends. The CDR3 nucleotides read TGTGCCAGCAGCGCCCTTAAAGGCGCGGGATCCTACAATGAGCAGTTCTTC. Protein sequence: CASSALKGAGSYNEQFF.

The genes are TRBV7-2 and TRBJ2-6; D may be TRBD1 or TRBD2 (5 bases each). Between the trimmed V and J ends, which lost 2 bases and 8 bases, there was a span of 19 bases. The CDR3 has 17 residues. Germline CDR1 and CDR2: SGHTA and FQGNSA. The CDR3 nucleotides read TGTGCCAGCAGCTTACAGGTGGGGCAGCTCGGGACCAACGTCCTGACTTTC. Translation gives CASSLQVGQLGTNVLTF.

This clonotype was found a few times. This chain's CDR3 is CASTLAGGTYEQYF. The CDR3 DNA sequence: TGTGCCAGCACCCTAGCGGGAGGAACCTACGAGCAGTACTTC. The J gene is TRBJ2-7, the V gene TRBV7-9; 11 bases map to TRBD2. The V and J ends lost 7 bases and 2 bases, in that order; junction bases with no gene match: 4. This CDR3 has 14 residues. From germline, CDR1 is SEHNR and CDR2 FQNEAQ (reference sequence).

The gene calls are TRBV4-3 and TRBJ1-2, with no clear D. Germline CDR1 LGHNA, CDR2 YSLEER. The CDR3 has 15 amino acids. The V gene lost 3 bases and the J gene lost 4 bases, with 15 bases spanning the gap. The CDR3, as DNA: TGCGCCAGCAGCCAGGGGTACGGATCCCCCTATGGCTACACCTTC. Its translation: CASSQGYGSPYGYTF.

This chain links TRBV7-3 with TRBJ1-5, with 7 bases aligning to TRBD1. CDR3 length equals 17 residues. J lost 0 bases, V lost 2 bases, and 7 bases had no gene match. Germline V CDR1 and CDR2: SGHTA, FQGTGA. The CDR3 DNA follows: TGTGCCAGCAGCTTACCCGGACAGGTCAATAGCAATCAGCCCCAGCATTTT. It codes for CASSLPGQVNSNQPQHF.

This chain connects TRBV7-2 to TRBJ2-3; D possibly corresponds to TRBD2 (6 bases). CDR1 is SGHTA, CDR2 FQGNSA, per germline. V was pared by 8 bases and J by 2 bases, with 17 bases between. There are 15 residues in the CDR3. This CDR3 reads CASAPTRVPTDTQYF. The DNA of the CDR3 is TGTGCCAGCGCCCCGACTAGGGTTCCCACAGATACGCAGTATTTT.

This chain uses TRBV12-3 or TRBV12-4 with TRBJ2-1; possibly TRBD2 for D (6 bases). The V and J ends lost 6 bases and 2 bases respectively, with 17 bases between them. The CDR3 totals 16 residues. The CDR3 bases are TGTGCCAGCAGCTTCGGTGAGGTAGCGGCCTACAATGAGCAGTTCTTC. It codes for CASSFGEVAAYNEQFF.